This TCR beta chain originates from a study of blood T cell repertoires in COVID-19. The wider study: Donors in the United States, Italy and Spain gave samples during acute or convalescent COVID-19. From T cells, B-cell-depleted T cells, or PBMCs came the material, which was cDNA or gDNA.

As processed by the authors: Researchers report that nucleated cell counts were estimated from reference gene primer amplification. Repertoires were generated with immunoSEQ multiplex PCR, while TCRdb's copy carries only in-frame clones and drops some. From that table come the V and J calls and clone size; the DNA was used to work out D and trimming. The sample includes roughly 160,000 clones, 86% seen only once; the top ten take roughly 0.99%. This CDR3 is 14 amino acids long. The V gene's germline CDR1 is MGHRA and CDR2 YSYEKL. V lost 5 bases, J lost 3 bases, and 13 bases lay in between. This chain joins TRBV4-1 and TRBJ2-5; maybe TRBD2 (6 bases). Sequencing input: peripheral blood. This receptor was identified in a man aged 18 to 30 with acute or convalescent COVID-19. The CDR3 loop is CASSKGLNKETQYF. The DNA for the CDR3 is TGCGCCAGCAGCAAGGGACTCAATAAAGAGACCCAGTACTTC.